What follows is one T cell receptor beta chain and its context. This entry comes from a study of a mutant IDH1 vaccine in newly diagnosed glioma. Time point denoted: baseline, week 1 (first vaccination visit). The treatment denotes: pre-vaccination baseline after standard-of-care therapy. Sequenced by immunoSEQ multiplex PCR; TCRdb stores in-frame clones only, minus some. This sample has 30,000 to 35,000 clones, with 75% to 90% found just once. Germline lookup yields CDR1 LNHDA and CDR2 SQIVND (reference sequence). V was cut by 5 bases and J by 0 bases, with 7 bases left in between. CDR3 size: 13 residues.

This TCR derives from a woman aged 40 to 50 with glioma. The specimen comprised PBMCs, sampled from a glioma patient treated with radiotherapy, temozolomide or both. The V and J genes are TRBV19 and TRBJ1-1, with D hard to call. The CDR3 region has the DNA TGTGCCAGTAGTTGGACGATGAACACTGAAGCTTTCTTT. Translation gives CASSWTMNTEAFF.